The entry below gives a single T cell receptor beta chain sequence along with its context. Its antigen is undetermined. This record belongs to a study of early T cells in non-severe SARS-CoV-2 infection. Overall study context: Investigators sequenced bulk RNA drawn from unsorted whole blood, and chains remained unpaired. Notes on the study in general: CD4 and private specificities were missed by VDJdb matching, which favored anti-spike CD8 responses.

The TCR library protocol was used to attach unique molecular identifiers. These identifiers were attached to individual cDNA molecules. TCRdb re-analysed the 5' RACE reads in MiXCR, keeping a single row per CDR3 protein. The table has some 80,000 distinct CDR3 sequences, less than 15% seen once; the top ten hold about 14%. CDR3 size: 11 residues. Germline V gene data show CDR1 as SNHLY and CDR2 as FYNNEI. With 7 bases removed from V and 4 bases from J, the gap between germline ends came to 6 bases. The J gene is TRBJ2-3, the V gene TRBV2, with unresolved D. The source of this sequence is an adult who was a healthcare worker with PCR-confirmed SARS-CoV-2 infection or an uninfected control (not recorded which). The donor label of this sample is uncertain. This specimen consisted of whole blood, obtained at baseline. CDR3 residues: CASIYADTQYF. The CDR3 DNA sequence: TGTGCCAGCATATATGCAGATACGCAGTATTTT.